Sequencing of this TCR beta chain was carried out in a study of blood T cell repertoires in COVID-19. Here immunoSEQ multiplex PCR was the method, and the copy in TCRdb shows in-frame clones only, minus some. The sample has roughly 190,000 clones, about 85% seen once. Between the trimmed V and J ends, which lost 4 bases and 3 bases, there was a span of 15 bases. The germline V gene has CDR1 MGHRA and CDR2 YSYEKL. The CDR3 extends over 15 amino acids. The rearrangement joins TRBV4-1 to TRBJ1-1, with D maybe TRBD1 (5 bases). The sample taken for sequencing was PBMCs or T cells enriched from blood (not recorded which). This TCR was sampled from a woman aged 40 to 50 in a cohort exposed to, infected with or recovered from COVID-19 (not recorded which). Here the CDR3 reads CASSPNVGGDTEAFF. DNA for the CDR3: TGCGCCAGCAGCCCAAATGTCGGAGGGGACACTGAAGCTTTCTTT.